This TCR beta chain was found in a study of T cells in localized non-small cell lung cancer. Generated by immunoSEQ multiplex PCR, the TCRdb table keeps only in-frame clones and is missing some. The data contain almost 20,000 clones, around 89% of them singletons. The origin of this receptor is a man aged 35-69 years with stage I lung adenocarcinoma. The sequencing here drew on peripheral blood, taken before any cancer treatment.

The CDR3 is CAIRSAQYNEQFF. The DNA of the CDR3 is TGTGCCATCAGGTCGGCCCAGTACAATGAGCAGTTCTTC. The gene calls are TRBV10-3 and TRBJ2-1, with D unclear. Looked up from germline, CDR1 is ENHRY and CDR2 is SYGVKD. The V end lost 6 bases, the J end lost 4 bases, and 10 bases lay between the germline ends. The CDR3 covers 13 residues.